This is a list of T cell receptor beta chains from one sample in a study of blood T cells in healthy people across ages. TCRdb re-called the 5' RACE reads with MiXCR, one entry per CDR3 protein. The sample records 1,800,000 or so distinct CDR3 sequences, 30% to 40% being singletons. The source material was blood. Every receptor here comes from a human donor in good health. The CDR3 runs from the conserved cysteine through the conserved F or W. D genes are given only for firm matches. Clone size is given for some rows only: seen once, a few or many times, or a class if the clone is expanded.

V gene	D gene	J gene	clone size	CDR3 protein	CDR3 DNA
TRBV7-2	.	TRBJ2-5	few	CASSLDFQGGGETQYF	TGTGCCAGCAGCTTAGATTTTCAGGGTGGAGGAGAGACCCAGTACTTC
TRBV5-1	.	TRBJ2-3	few	CASSLAFRSTQYF	TGCGCCAGCAGCTTGGCCTTTCGGTCTACGCAGTATTTT
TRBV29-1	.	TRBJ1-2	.	CSVDLGEVINYGYTF	TGCAGCGTTGACCTGGGTGAGGTGATTAACTATGGCTACACCTTC
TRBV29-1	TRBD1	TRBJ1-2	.	CSVAPGGGYGYTF	TGCAGCGTCGCCCCAGGGGGCGGCTATGGCTACACCTTC
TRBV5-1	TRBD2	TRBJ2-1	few	CASSSQGLVIDEQFF	TGCGCCAGCAGCTCGCAGGGACTAGTTATAGATGAGCAGTTCTTC
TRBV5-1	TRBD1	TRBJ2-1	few	CASSLESTGAGEQFF	TGCGCCAGCAGCTTGGAATCGACAGGGGCAGGGGAGCAGTTCTTC
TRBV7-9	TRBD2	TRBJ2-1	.	CASSFSGGYPGEQFF	TGTGCCAGCAGCTTTAGCGGGGGGTACCCCGGTGAGCAGTTCTTC
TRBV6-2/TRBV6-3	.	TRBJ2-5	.	CASSYSPGLRRETQYF	TGTGCCAGCAGTTACTCACCGGGACTCAGACGGGAGACCCAGTACTTC
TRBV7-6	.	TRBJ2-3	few	CASSLEGSGVVRAQYF	TGTGCCAGCAGCTTAGAGGGTAGCGGTGTCGTTCGGGCGCAGTATTTT
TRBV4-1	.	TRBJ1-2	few	CASRPTGREGGYTF	TGCGCCAGCAGACCTACCGGGAGGGAAGGAGGCTACACCTTC
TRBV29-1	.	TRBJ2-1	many	CSGMWAYYNEQFF	TGCAGCGGAATGTGGGCCTACTACAATGAGCAGTTCTTC
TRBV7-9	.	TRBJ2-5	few	CASSLDYKETQYF	TGTGCCAGCAGCTTAGACTACAAAGAGACCCAGTACTTC
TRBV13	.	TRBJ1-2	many	CASSLGLRGYTF	TGTGCCAGCAGTTTAGGGCTACGTGGCTACACCTTC
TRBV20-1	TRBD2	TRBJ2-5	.	CSARPGGADQETQYF	TGCAGTGCTAGGCCCGGGGGGGCCGACCAAGAGACCCAGTACTTC
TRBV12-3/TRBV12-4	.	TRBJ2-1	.	CASCLDSWHNEQFF	TGTGCCAGCTGTTTAGACTCTTGGCACAATGAGCAGTTCTTC
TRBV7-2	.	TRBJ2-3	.	CASSLVRGAGDTQYF	TGTGCCAGCAGCTTAGTTAGGGGGGCGGGAGATACGCAGTATTTT
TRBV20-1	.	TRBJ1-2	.	CSATPGGGDYGYTF	TGCAGTGCTACTCCTGGGGGGGGAGACTATGGCTACACCTTC
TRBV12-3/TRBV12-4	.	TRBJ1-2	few	CASSLWTAYGYTF	TGTGCCAGCAGTTTATGGACAGCCTATGGCTACACCTTC
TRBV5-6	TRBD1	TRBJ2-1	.	CASSYLTGGSYNEQFF	TGTGCCAGCAGCTACCTCACAGGGGGATCCTACAATGAGCAGTTCTTC
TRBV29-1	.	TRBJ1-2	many	CSVESGEVYGYTF	TGCAGCGTTGAGAGTGGCGAGGTCTATGGCTACACCTTC
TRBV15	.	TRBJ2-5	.	CATSRAGPVETQYF	TGTGCCACCAGCAGAGCAGGACCCGTAGAGACCCAGTACTTC
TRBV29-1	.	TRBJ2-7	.	CSVGQTAYEQYF	TGCAGCGTTGGTCAGACAGCCTACGAGCAGTACTTC
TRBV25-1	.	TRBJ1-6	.	CASSDFFSGGTDVGSPLHF	TGTGCCAGCAGTGACTTCTTTTCCGGGGGAACAGATGTCGGTTCACCCCTCCACTTT
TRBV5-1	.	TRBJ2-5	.	CASRLNLETQYF	TGCGCCAGCAGGCTTAACCTTGAGACCCAGTACTTC